This T cell receptor (beta chain) originates from a study of cytotoxic CD8 clonotypes in ibrutinib-treated CLL. For the study at large: Patients gave response samples after a median about eleven months of treatment, range 6 to 36. Study results and limitations: Sustained-remission and progressing patients were not sampled at matched times. Having risen at ibrutinib response, clonality had fallen back toward baseline by progression. Among the clonotypes, public ones were uncommon and contracted or held stable on treatment.

This CDR3 region has 13 residues. Germline CDR1 and CDR2: SGHVS and FQNEAQ. V was clipped by 2 bases and J by 1 base, with 6 bases between them. The data were produced by immunoSEQ multiplex PCR, yet TCRdb's version contains in-frame clones alone and is incomplete. The sample lists tens of thousands of clones, around three fifths occurring once. Concerning this clone: What it binds is not known.

The sequenced sample was PBMCs, obtained before ibrutinib treatment. The chain is built from TRBV7-8 and TRBJ2-7; no firm D call. The clonotype was recovered from a human donor with chronic lymphocytic leukemia. The CDR3 nucleotides read TGTGCCAGCAGCTTATCCTTATCCTACGAGCAGTACTTC. Amino acids: CASSLSLSYEQYF.